This T cell receptor (beta chain) was obtained from a study of beta chain features in type 1 diabetes. Since all of the isolated RNA was reverse transcribed, expressed TCRB transcripts were what got sequenced. Assay: immunoSEQ multiplex PCR; the TCRdb copy retains only in-frame clones and omits some. This sample carries 500,000 to 650,000 clones, around an eighth of them seen once, and the ten largest clones take around 0.12%. Note on this clone: Its antigen is still unknown.

In germline, CDR1 is MNHEY, CDR2 SMNVEV (reference sequence). J lost 6 bases, V lost 9 bases, and 8 bases had no gene match. This CDR3 has 13 amino acids. Study results and limitations: Within each of all four CD4+ subsets, Type 1 diabetes patients had TCRB CDR3s that were moderately but significantly shorter.

This TCR came from a man younger than 45 with type 1 diabetes. The sample was naive CD4+ T cells from blood. V is TRBV27 and J is TRBJ2-7; 10 positions agree with TRBD1. The CDR3 nucleotides read TGTGCCAGAGGGACAGGGGCCTCCCTCGAGCAGTACTTC. Amino acids: CARGTGASLEQYF.